Presented here are 5 T cell receptor beta chains from one specimen sequenced in a study of blood T cell repertoires in COVID-19. Method: immunoSEQ multiplex PCR; TCRdb's copy keeps in-frame clones and lacks some. Here the sample spans 65,000 to 75,000 clones, roughly 80% being singletons. The sequenced material came from peripheral blood. The receptor source for this set is a human donor in a cohort sampled during active COVID-19.

This rearrangement joins TRBV6-2 or TRBV6-3 to TRBJ2-7; D possibly corresponds to TRBD2 (7 bases). The CDR3 is made up of 15 amino acids. Germline V gene sequence: CDR1 MNHEY, CDR2 SVGEGT. Trimming removed 0 bases from V and 2 bases from J, with 11 bases in between. This chain's CDR3 is CASSYSRGGAYEQYV. In nucleotides, the CDR3 is TGTGCCAGCAGTTACTCCCGAGGGGGGGCCTACGAGCAGTACGTC.

This clone was recorded a few times. The chain has TRBV27 and TRBJ1-6; 8 bases map to TRBD1. The CDR3 length is 16 residues. The V gene's germline CDR1 is MNHEY and CDR2 SMNVEV (reference sequence). J lost 10 bases, V lost 6 bases, and 14 bases had no gene match. The CDR3 nucleotides are TGTGCCAGCAGCTTGTCCTCAGGGGGCTTAAGATCACCCCTCCACTTT. This translates into CASSLSSGGLRSPLHF.

The chain is built from TRBV9 and TRBJ2-3; 9 bases line up with TRBD2. J gave up 4 bases and V 4 bases, and 4 bases lay outside the gene matches. CDR3 size: 14 residues. Germline V gene sequence: CDR1 SGDLS, CDR2 YYNGEE. The CDR3, as DNA: TGTGCCAGCAGCTTCGGACTAGCGCCAGATACGCAGTATTTT. Encoded protein: CASSFGLAPDTQYF.

CDR3 sequence (DNA): TGTGCCAGTAACCCGGGAGGGACTTACTACGAGCAGTACTTC. This encodes CASNPGGTYYEQYF. The chain couples TRBV19 to TRBJ2-7; TRBD2 matches 8 bases. V dropped 7 bases and J dropped 3; count of bases not matched to a gene: 8. Germline values: CDR1 LNHDA, CDR2 SQIVND (reference sequence). The CDR3 runs to 14 residues.

This clone was detected only a few times. The chain carries TRBV7-2 and TRBJ2-7; possibly TRBD2 for D (5 bases). Germline CDR1 SGHTA, CDR2 FQGNSA. The CDR3 runs 11 residues. The V end lost 5 bases, the J end lost 3 bases, and 5 bases lay between the germline ends. For the CDR3, the DNA is TGTGCCAGCAGCGGACTCTACGAGCAGTACTTC. It translates to CASSGLYEQYF.